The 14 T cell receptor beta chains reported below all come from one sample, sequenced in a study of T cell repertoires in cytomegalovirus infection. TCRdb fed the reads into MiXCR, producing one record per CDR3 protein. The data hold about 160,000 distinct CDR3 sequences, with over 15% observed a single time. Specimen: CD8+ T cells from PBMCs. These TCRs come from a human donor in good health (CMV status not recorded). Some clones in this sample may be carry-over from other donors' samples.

The CDR3 reads CSASESGGASNEQFF. CDR3 DNA: TGCAGTGCTAGCGAGAGCGGGGGGGCGTCGAATGAGCAGTTCTTC. The chain employs TRBV20-1 and TRBJ2-1, with 10 bases matching TRBD2. Trimming cost V 3 bases and J 7 bases; bases outside gene matches: 9. The CDR3 is 15 residues long. Germline CDR1 reads DFQATT; CDR2 reads SNEGSKA (reference sequence).

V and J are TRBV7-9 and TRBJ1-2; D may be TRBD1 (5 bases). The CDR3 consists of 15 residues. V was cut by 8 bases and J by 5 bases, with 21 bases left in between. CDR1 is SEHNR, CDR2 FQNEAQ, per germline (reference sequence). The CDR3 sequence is CASVPPGTATYGYTF. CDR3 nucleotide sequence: TGTGCCAGCGTACCCCCCGGGACTGCAACATATGGCTACACCTTC.

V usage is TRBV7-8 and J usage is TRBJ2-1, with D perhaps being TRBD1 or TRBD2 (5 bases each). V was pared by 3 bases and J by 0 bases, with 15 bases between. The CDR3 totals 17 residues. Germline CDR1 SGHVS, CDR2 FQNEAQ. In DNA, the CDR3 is TGTGCCAGCAGCTTGGGTGTAGCGAGGGGCTCCTACAATGAGCAGTTCTTC. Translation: CASSLGVARGSYNEQFF.

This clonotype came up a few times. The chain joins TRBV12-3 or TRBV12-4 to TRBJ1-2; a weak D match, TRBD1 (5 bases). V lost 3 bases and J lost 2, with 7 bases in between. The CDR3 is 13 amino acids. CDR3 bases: TGTGCCAGCAGTTTGACAGAGAACTATGGCTACACCTTC. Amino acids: CASSLTENYGYTF.

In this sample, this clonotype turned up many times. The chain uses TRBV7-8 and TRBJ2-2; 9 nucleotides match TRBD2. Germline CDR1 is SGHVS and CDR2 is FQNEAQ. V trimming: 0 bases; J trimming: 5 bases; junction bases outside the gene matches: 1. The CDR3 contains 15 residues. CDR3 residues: CASSLASGRTGELFF. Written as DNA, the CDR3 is TGTGCCAGCAGCTTAGCGAGCGGGAGGACCGGGGAGCTGTTTTTT.

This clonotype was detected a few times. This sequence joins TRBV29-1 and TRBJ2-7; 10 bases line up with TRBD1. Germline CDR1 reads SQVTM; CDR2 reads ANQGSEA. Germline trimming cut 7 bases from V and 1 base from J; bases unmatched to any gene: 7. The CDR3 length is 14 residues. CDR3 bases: TGCAGCGCCGCCGGGACAGGGGTTTCCTACGAGCAGTACTTC. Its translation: CSAAGTGVSYEQYF.

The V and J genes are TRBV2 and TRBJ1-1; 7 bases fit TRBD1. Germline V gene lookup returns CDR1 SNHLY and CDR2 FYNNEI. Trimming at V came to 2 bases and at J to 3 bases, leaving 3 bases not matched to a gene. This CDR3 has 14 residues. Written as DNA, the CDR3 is TGTGCCAGCAGTGAAACGACAGGGCACACTGAAGCTTTCTTT. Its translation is CASSETTGHTEAFF. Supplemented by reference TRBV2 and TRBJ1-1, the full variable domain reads EPEVTQTPSHQVTQMGQEVILRCVPISNHLYFYWYRQILGQKVEFLVSFYNNEISEKSEIFDDQFSVERPDGSNFTLKIRSTKLEDSAMYFCASSETTGHTEAFFGQGTRLTVV.

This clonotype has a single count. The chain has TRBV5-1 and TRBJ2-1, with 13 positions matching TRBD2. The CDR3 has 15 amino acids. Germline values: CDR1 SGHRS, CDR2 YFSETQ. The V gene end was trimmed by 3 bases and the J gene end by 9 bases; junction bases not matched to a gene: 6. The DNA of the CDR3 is TGCGCCAGCAGCTCTACGGGACTAGCGGGAACTGAGCAGTTCTTC. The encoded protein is CASSSTGLAGTEQFF.

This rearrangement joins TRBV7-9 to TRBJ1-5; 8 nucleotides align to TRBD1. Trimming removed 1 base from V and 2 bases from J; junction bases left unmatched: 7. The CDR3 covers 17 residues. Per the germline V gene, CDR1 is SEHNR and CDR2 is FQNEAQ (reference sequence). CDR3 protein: CASSLGGTGRGNQPQHF. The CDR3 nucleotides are TGTGCCAGCAGCTTAGGCGGGACAGGACGGGGCAATCAGCCCCAGCATTTT.

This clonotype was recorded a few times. The CDR3 DNA sequence: TGCAGCACCAACTGGGGGGGAGAGACCCAGTACTTC. This encodes CSTNWGGETQYF. V is TRBV29-1 and J is TRBJ2-5; TRBD2 aligns across 7 bases. Unmatched junction bases numbered 7, after V lost 8 bases and J lost 4 bases. From germline, CDR1 is SQVTM and CDR2 ANQGSEA. This CDR3 has 12 residues.

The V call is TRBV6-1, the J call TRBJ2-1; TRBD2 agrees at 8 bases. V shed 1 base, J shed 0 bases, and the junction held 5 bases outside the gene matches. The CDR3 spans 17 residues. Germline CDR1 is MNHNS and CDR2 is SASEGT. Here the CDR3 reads CASSEEIAGSSYNEQFF. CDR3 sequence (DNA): TGTGCCAGCAGTGAAGAGATAGCGGGGAGCTCCTACAATGAGCAGTTCTTC.

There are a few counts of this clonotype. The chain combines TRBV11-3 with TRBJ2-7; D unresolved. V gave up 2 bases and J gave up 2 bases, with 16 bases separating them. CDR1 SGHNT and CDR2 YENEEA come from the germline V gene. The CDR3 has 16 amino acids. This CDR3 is CASSLSSSGRTYEQYF. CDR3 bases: TGTGCCAGCAGCTTAAGCAGTTCTGGGCGGACCTACGAGCAGTACTTC.

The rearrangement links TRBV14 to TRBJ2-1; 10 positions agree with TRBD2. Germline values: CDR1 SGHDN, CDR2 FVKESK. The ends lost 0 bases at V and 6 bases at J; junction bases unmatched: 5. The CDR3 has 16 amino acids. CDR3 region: CASSQDESGGVNEQFF. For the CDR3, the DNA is TGTGCCAGCAGCCAAGACGAAAGCGGGGGGGTCAATGAGCAGTTCTTC.

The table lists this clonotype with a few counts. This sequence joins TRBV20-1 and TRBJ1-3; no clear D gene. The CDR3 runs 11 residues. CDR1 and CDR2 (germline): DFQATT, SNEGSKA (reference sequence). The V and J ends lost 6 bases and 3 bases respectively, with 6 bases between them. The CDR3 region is CSALSGNTIYF. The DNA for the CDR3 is TGCAGTGCCCTTAGTGGAAACACCATATATTTT.